This T cell receptor (beta chain) is drawn from a study of CD8 T cells in Susac syndrome (dated by TCRdb to about 2019). Context from the whole study: Of the Susac syndrome patients who were sequenced, eight or nine were in clinical remission while more than five had clinically active disease. Susac syndrome patients were therapy-naive, on corticosteroids (some also receiving IVIg), or on IVIg alone at blood withdrawal. Whether CD8+ T cell activation and differentiation in Susac syndrome was antigen driven was tested using repertoire sequencing.

The CDR3 measures 16 amino acids from cysteine to phenylalanine. Solely the CDR3 DNA is kept, with 48 bases framed from the first base. V loses 2 bases at its end and J loses 4 bases; junction bases beyond the gene matches: 5. Looking up the germline V gene (reference sequence) yields CDR1 MNHNY and CDR2 SVGAGI. Study-level results and caveats: The number of individuals in the TCR sequencing and HLA analysis was acknowledged as relatively small. In patients with Susac syndrome, the CD4+ T cell repertoire showed no detectable clonal expansion.

Details on this clonotype: Its specific antigen is unknown. No per-base quality is available; no much larger clone lies one base away.

RNA was extracted with the RNeasy kit and roughly 0.5 to 1 ug was reverse transcribed using random hexamers. The immunoSEQ multiplex PCR assay, which covers 54 Vbeta and 13 Jbeta segments, was used to amplify TCR beta CDR3 regions. PCR amplification bias was corrected using a synthetic template baseline for primer optimization and computational correction. In the source study's methods: Reads were annotated to V, D and J genes per IMGT and analyzed with immunoSEQ Analyzer, keeping only productive sequences. Clonality was calculated as one minus the Shannon entropy normalized by log2 of the number of productive unique sequences. For each patient and control, public and private clones were evaluated within the 100 most prevalent clones. Susac-specific clones were defined as absent from healthy and MS cohorts, around 1,000 published viral clones and other ImmuneACCESS disease sequences. TCRdb ran its own pipeline on the public reads, namely fastp trimming at Q25 and MiXCR clone calling, and kept in-frame beta chains. Rows are unified per CDR3 protein, each entry keeping the most common DNA and genes. For this entry, the V and J calls and clone size follow TCRdb and not the study's own pipeline. In all, the sample holds about 180,000 distinct CDR3 sequences, and 85% to 95% of those were seen once. 0.099% of the sample is in the top ten clones.

Peripheral blood CD8+ and CD4+ T cells from healthy donors, Susac syndrome patients and multiple sclerosis patients were profiled by high-throughput TCR beta sequencing. Susac syndrome patients met recently defined diagnostic criteria for definite or probable disease. Bulk CD8+ and CD4+ T cells were purified by magnetic negative isolation, whereas CD8+ TEMRA cells were enriched by FACS. Blood was drawn into EDTA tubes, processed within 24 hours, and PBMCs were isolated by density gradient centrifugation. PBMCs intended for TCR sequencing were frozen in liquid nitrogen and were later thawed in a 37 degrees C water bath. The sorted or isolated CD4+, CD8+ and CD8+ TEMRA cells reached a purity of at least 90%.

The clonotype comes from a human donor with Susac syndrome. What was sequenced was CD4+ T cells from PBMCs. Recombination linked TRBV6-6 to TRBJ2-1, and 10 bases in between align with TRBD2. The DNA sequence reads TGTGCCAGCAGTTACGCAACTAGCGGGATATACAATGAGCAGTTCTTC. Its protein product is CASSYATSGIYNEQFF.